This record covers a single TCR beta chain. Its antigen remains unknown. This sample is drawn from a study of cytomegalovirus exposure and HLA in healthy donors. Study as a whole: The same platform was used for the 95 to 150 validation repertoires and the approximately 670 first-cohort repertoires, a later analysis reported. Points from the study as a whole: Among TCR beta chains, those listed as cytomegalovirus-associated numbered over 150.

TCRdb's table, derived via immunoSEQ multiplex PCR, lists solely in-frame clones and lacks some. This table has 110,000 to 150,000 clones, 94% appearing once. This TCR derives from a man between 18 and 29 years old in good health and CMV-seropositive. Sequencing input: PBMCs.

The CDR3 bases are TGTGCCAGCAGCCGAGCAGGGGGCGGTATCACTGAAGCTTTCTTT. It yields the protein CASSRAGGGITEAFF. The J gene is TRBJ1-1, the V gene TRBV2; 8 nucleotides align to TRBD1. From germline, CDR1 is SNHLY and CDR2 FYNNEI. V was pared by 6 bases and J by 4 bases, with 10 bases of the junction left unmatched. The CDR3 contains 15 residues.